This is a list of T cell receptor beta chains from one sample in a study of T cells in Graves' hyperthyroidism and ophthalmopathy. TCRdb re-derived calls from the multiplex PCR reads in MiXCR, one entry per CDR3 protein. Seen here are over 250,000 distinct CDR3 sequences, about 20% observed once, and the top ten hold around 62%. The sample comprised blood. The receptors originated from a young man with Graves' ophthalmopathy. Both conserved end residues are part of each CDR3. Each record gives: clone size, D gene, V gene, J gene, CDR3 length, CDR3 protein, CDR3 DNA. D genes are given only for firm matches. Where a row states a size, it is once, few, many or the class of an expanded clone; other rows omit it.

abundance: .
d_gene: .
v_gene: TRBV5-1
j_gene: TRBJ2-7
len: 12
CDR3aa: CASSFPTGEQYF
CDR3nt: TGCGCCAGCAGCTTTCCTACTGGGGAGCAGTACTTC

abundance: many
d_gene: TRBD2
v_gene: TRBV11-2
j_gene: TRBJ2-1
len: 14
CDR3aa: CASSPGTSLFEQFF
CDR3nt: TGTGCCAGCAGTCCCGGGACTAGCTTGTTTGAGCAGTTCTTC

abundance: many
d_gene: .
v_gene: TRBV20-1
j_gene: TRBJ1-1
len: 11
CDR3aa: CSAPVNTEAFF
CDR3nt: TGCAGTGCTCCAGTGAACACTGAAGCTTTCTTT

abundance: few
d_gene: .
v_gene: TRBV7-9
j_gene: TRBJ1-5
len: 14
CDR3aa: CASSLVGGDQPQHF
CDR3nt: TGTGCCAGCAGCTTAGTTGGAGGGGATCAGCCCCAGCATTTT

abundance: many
d_gene: .
v_gene: TRBV20-1
j_gene: TRBJ2-2
len: 16
CDR3aa: CSARDGKRSNTGELFF
CDR3nt: TGCAGTGCTAGAGATGGAAAGCGGTCAAACACCGGGGAGCTGTTTTTT

abundance: few
d_gene: TRBD1
v_gene: TRBV10-3
j_gene: TRBJ2-7
len: 16
CDR3aa: CAISLTGTGDTYEQYF
CDR3nt: TGTGCCATCAGCCTTACCGGGACAGGGGACACCTACGAGCAGTACTTC

abundance: .
d_gene: TRBD1
v_gene: TRBV30
j_gene: TRBJ1-4
len: 18
CDR3aa: CAWRQKIPGQGRDEKLFF
CDR3nt: TGTGCCTGGAGACAGAAGATTCCAGGACAGGGGCGGGACGAAAAACTGTTTTTT

abundance: many
d_gene: TRBD1
v_gene: TRBV7-8
j_gene: TRBJ1-2
len: 14
CDR3aa: CASSITGADYGYTF
CDR3nt: TGTGCCAGCAGCATTACAGGGGCCGACTATGGCTACACCTTC

abundance: many
d_gene: .
v_gene: TRBV3-1
j_gene: TRBJ1-1
len: 12
CDR3aa: CASSQANGVSFF
CDR3nt: TGTGCCAGCAGCCAAGCCAATGGAGTGTCTTTCTTT

abundance: .
d_gene: .
v_gene: TRBV7-6
j_gene: TRBJ1-2
len: 14
CDR3aa: CASSPDLHSYGYTF
CDR3nt: TGTGCCAGCAGCCCCGACCTCCATTCCTATGGCTACACCTTC

abundance: .
d_gene: .
v_gene: TRBV15
j_gene: TRBJ2-5
len: 13
CDR3aa: CAISLQGEGTQYF
CDR3nt: TGTGCCATTTCCCTCCAGGGTGAAGGAACCCAGTACTTC

abundance: .
d_gene: .
v_gene: TRBV11-2
j_gene: TRBJ1-1
len: 13
CDR3aa: CASSLEVAGVGFF
CDR3nt: TGTGCCAGCAGCTTAGAAGTTGCTGGGGTGGGTTTCTTT

abundance: few
d_gene: .
v_gene: TRBV20-1
j_gene: TRBJ1-1
len: 12
CDR3aa: CSARGENTEAFF
CDR3nt: TGCAGTGCTAGAGGGGAGAACACTGAAGCTTTCTTT

abundance: .
d_gene: TRBD1
v_gene: TRBV24-1
j_gene: TRBJ2-7
len: 15
CDR3aa: CATSDHRGTGYEQYF
CDR3nt: TGTGCCACCAGTGATCACAGGGGGACGGGATACGAGCAGTACTTC

abundance: many
d_gene: .
v_gene: TRBV2
j_gene: TRBJ2-1
len: 14
CDR3aa: CASKRGDSGNEQFF
CDR3nt: TGTGCCAGCAAGAGGGGCGATTCGGGCAATGAGCAGTTCTTC

abundance: few
d_gene: .
v_gene: TRBV24-1
j_gene: TRBJ2-3
len: 16
CDR3aa: CATSDLQARSPDTQYF
CDR3nt: TGTGCCACCAGTGATTTGCAGGCCAGGTCCCCAGATACGCAGTATTTT

abundance: few
d_gene: TRBD2
v_gene: TRBV27
j_gene: TRBJ2-1
len: 16
CDR3aa: CASSQSPRTSLDEQFF
CDR3nt: TGTGCCAGCAGTCAGTCCCCGAGGACTAGCCTCGATGAGCAGTTCTTC

abundance: few
d_gene: TRBD1
v_gene: TRBV12-5
j_gene: TRBJ1-2
len: 14
CDR3aa: CASGLAGGHYGYTF
CDR3nt: TGTGCTAGTGGTTTGGCAGGGGGCCACTATGGCTACACCTTC

abundance: few
d_gene: TRBD2
v_gene: TRBV30
j_gene: TRBJ2-7
len: 13
CDR3aa: CACAAGATYEQYF
CDR3nt: TGTGCCTGCGCAGCGGGAGCTACCTACGAGCAGTACTTC

abundance: few
d_gene: .
v_gene: TRBV5-1
j_gene: TRBJ1-5
len: 21
CDR3aa: CASSVGVMGYHFPYSNQPQHF
CDR3nt: TGCGCCAGCAGCGTAGGGGTCATGGGGTACCATTTCCCTTATAGCAATCAGCCCCAGCATTTT

abundance: many
d_gene: .
v_gene: TRBV29-1
j_gene: TRBJ2-7
len: 15
CDR3aa: CSVSAEGGLTYEQYF
CDR3nt: TGCAGCGTCTCAGCGGAGGGGGGCCTAACCTACGAGCAGTACTTC

abundance: many
d_gene: .
v_gene: TRBV2
j_gene: TRBJ2-1
len: 12
CDR3aa: CASSGRDNEQFF
CDR3nt: TGTGCCAGCTCTGGCAGGGACAATGAGCAGTTCTTC

abundance: .
d_gene: .
v_gene: TRBV19
j_gene: TRBJ2-5
len: 15
CDR3aa: CASSRGQGPRETQYF
CDR3nt: TGTGCCAGTAGTAGGGGGCAGGGACCTCGAGAGACCCAGTACTTC

abundance: .
d_gene: .
v_gene: TRBV6-5
j_gene: TRBJ2-1
len: 16
CDR3aa: CASSWSSVSSYNEQFF
CDR3nt: TGTGCCAGCAGTTGGTCTAGCGTTAGCTCCTACAATGAGCAGTTCTTC

abundance: .
d_gene: .
v_gene: TRBV7-9
j_gene: TRBJ2-1
len: 14
CDR3aa: CASSTTQTHNEQFF
CDR3nt: TGTGCCAGCAGCACCACCCAGACCCACAATGAGCAGTTCTTC

abundance: many
d_gene: .
v_gene: TRBV11-3
j_gene: TRBJ2-3
len: 12
CDR3aa: CASSSEGDTQYF
CDR3nt: TGTGCCAGCAGCTCCGAGGGAGATACGCAGTATTTT

abundance: many
d_gene: TRBD2
v_gene: TRBV28
j_gene: TRBJ2-1
len: 15
CDR3aa: CASSAPGSGRSEQFF
CDR3nt: TGTGCCAGCAGCGCCCCGGGTAGCGGGAGAAGTGAGCAGTTCTTC

abundance: few
d_gene: TRBD1
v_gene: TRBV6-1
j_gene: TRBJ2-7
len: 16
CDR3aa: CASSTTGGTLSYEQYF
CDR3nt: TGTGCCAGCAGTACGACAGGGGGCACCCTCTCCTACGAGCAGTACTTC

abundance: many
d_gene: .
v_gene: TRBV6-2/TRBV6-3
j_gene: TRBJ2-7
len: 14
CDR3aa: CASRFLTISYEQYF
CDR3nt: TGTGCCAGCCGATTCCTGACTATCTCCTACGAGCAGTACTTC

abundance: many
d_gene: .
v_gene: TRBV3-1
j_gene: TRBJ1-3
len: 13
CDR3aa: CASSQSPGNTIYF
CDR3nt: TGTGCCAGCAGCCAGTCCCCTGGAAACACCATATATTTT

abundance: many
d_gene: TRBD1
v_gene: TRBV20-1
j_gene: TRBJ1-5
len: 13
CDR3aa: CSASRTGDQPQHF
CDR3nt: TGCAGTGCTTCCCGGACAGGGGATCAGCCCCAGCATTTT

abundance: .
d_gene: .
v_gene: TRBV19
j_gene: TRBJ2-2
len: 16
CDR3aa: CASSTLKGRGTGELFF
CDR3nt: TGTGCCAGTAGTACTCTGAAGGGGCGGGGCACCGGGGAGCTGTTTTTT

abundance: .
d_gene: .
v_gene: TRBV28
j_gene: TRBJ1-5
len: 17
CDR3aa: CASSPSSFTDSNQSQHF
CDR3nt: TGTGCCAGCTCACCTTCCTCATTTACCGACAGCAATCAGTCCCAGCATTTT

abundance: few
d_gene: .
v_gene: TRBV2
j_gene: TRBJ1-6
len: 13
CDR3aa: CATQASLSIPLHF
CDR3nt: TGTGCCACCCAGGCCTCGTTAAGTATTCCCCTCCACTTT

abundance: .
d_gene: .
v_gene: TRBV12-3/TRBV12-4
j_gene: TRBJ2-1
len: 14
CDR3aa: CASASGSLSNEQFF
CDR3nt: TGTGCCAGCGCATCGGGGTCTTTGAGCAATGAGCAGTTCTTC

abundance: .
d_gene: TRBD1
v_gene: TRBV27
j_gene: TRBJ2-5
len: 14
CDR3aa: CASSRDRGWETQYF
CDR3nt: TGTGCCAGCAGCAGGGACAGGGGATGGGAGACCCAGTACTTC